Listed below are T cell receptor beta chains from one sample, sequenced in a study of T cell repertoires in cytomegalovirus infection. MiXCR, run by TCRdb on the reads, gives a single entry per CDR3 protein. The sample contains some 150,000 distinct CDR3 sequences, about 25% of which appear only once. The sample comprised PBMCs. Every receptor here comes from a human donor in good health (CMV status not recorded). Some clones in this sample may be carry-over from other donors' samples. Both conserved end residues are part of each CDR3. Each record gives: clone size, D gene, V gene, J gene, CDR3 DNA, CDR3 protein. D genes are given only for firm matches. Clone size is given for some rows only: seen once, a few or many times, or a class if the clone is expanded.

few	-	TRBV5-1	TRBJ2-2	TGCGCCAGCAGCGGGCTAACTGCGAACACCGGGGAGCTGTTTTTT	CASSGLTANTGELFF
many	-	TRBV7-2	TRBJ1-2	TGTGCCAGCAGCCGGGACTCGGGCGACACCTTC	CASSRDSGDTF
medium-sized	-	TRBV28	TRBJ2-7	TGTGCCAGCAGGAGCTCCTACGAGCAGTACTTC	CASRSSYEQYF
-	-	TRBV28	TRBJ1-2	TGTGCCATCTGGAACTATGGCTACACCTTC	CAIWNYGYTF
-	-	TRBV27	TRBJ2-7	TGTGCCAGCAGTTTTCGTGGGGTCGGAGACCAGGGGGAGCAGTACTTC	CASSFRGVGDQGEQYF
few	TRBD2	TRBV11-2	TRBJ2-1	TGTGCCAGCAGCACGGGACTAGCGGGGGGCAGTGAGCAGTTCTTC	CASSTGLAGGSEQFF
many	-	TRBV7-3	TRBJ1-6	TGTGCCAGCAGCTCTCAGAATAATTCACCCCTCCACTTT	CASSSQNNSPLHF
-	-	TRBV12-3/TRBV12-4	TRBJ2-4	TGTGCCAGCAGTGGCGGCAAAAACATTCAGTACTTC	CASSGGKNIQYF
once	TRBD2	TRBV20-1	TRBJ2-5	TGCAGTGCGACCCCTAGCGGGGGGGCCAAGGAGACCCAGTACTTC	CSATPSGGAKETQYF
few	-	TRBV20-1	TRBJ2-7	TGCAGTACGATAAGAACCGGGAAAGTGAACGAGCAGTACTTC	CSTIRTGKVNEQYF
few	-	TRBV2	TRBJ2-7	TGTGCCAGTCTCATACGTTCCTACGAGCAGTACTTC	CASLIRSYEQYF
many	TRBD1	TRBV7-3	TRBJ1-6	TGTGCCAGCAGCTTAAGAGGAGGACAGGGACGCAATTCACCCCTCCACTTT	CASSLRGGQGRNSPLHF
-	-	TRBV12-3/TRBV12-4	TRBJ1-5	TGTGCCAGCAGTCAGGAGAGCAATCAGCCCCAGCATTTT	CASSQESNQPQHF
many	TRBD2	TRBV7-8	TRBJ2-1	TGTGCCAGCAGCCCCCGGGGACTAAGGAATGAGCAGTTCTTC	CASSPRGLRNEQFF
-	-	TRBV20-1	TRBJ2-1	TGCAGTGCTAGTTTCGGCAATGAGCAGTTCTTC	CSASFGNEQFF
-	-	TRBV12-3/TRBV12-4	TRBJ1-1	TGTGCCAGCGGCCGGACAGTGAACACTGAAGCTTTCTTT	CASGRTVNTEAFF
-	-	TRBV20-1	TRBJ1-5	TGCAGTGCTAGAGAGTCACAGATCCAGCCCCAGCATTTT	CSARESQIQPQHF
few	TRBD2	TRBV28	TRBJ2-3	TGTGCCAGCTACCCTAGCGGGGTTAGCACAGATACGCAGTATTTT	CASYPSGVSTDTQYF
-	-	TRBV29-1	TRBJ2-3	TGCAGCGTTTGGGCGGTTAGCACAGATACGCAGTATTTT	CSVWAVSTDTQYF